Presented here are 18 T cell receptor beta chains from one specimen sequenced in a study of CD8 T cells in Susac syndrome. It was with random hexamers that 0.5 to 1 ug RNA was reverse transcribed. Using its own MiXCR run on the immunoSEQ multiplex PCR reads, TCRdb lists one record per CDR3 protein. The sample includes approximately 71,000 distinct CDR3 sequences, approximately 96% of them seen just once. The source material was CD4+ T cells from PBMCs. These receptors came from a human donor with multiple sclerosis.

V gene TRBV7-9 combines with J gene TRBJ1-5; D remains ambiguous. Trimming pared 4 bases from V and 7 bases from J, leaving 14 bases between. Germline V gives CDR1 SEHNR, CDR2 FQNEAQ (reference sequence). This CDR3 is built from 14 residues. The CDR3 region is CASSSRGLGQPQHF. The CDR3 nucleotides read TGTGCCAGCAGCTCACGAGGGCTGGGGCAGCCCCAGCATTTT.

The chain carries TRBV7-9 and TRBJ1-2, with TRBD1 identical over 8 bases. Germline V lookup: CDR1 SEHNR, CDR2 FQNEAQ (reference sequence). The V and J ends lost 5 bases and 7 bases, in that order; junction bases with no gene match: 6. The CDR3 contains 13 residues. CDR3: CASSGGRGLGYTF. In DNA form, the CDR3 reads TGTGCCAGCAGCGGGGGCAGGGGGCTTGGCTACACCTTC.

The V gene is TRBV7-3, the J gene TRBJ1-1, with D possibly TRBD1 on 6 matching bases. V lost 4 bases and J lost 6, with 12 bases in between. In germline, CDR1 is SGHTA, CDR2 FQGTGA. This CDR3 has 13 residues. CDR3 residues: CASSSQGSSEAFF. In DNA form, the CDR3 reads TGTGCCAGCAGCTCACAGGGCTCCTCTGAAGCTTTCTTT.

The chain recombines TRBV12-3 or TRBV12-4 with TRBJ1-1; possible D gene TRBD1, 5 bases. V lost 6 bases and J lost 4, with 12 bases in between. The CDR3 has 13 amino acids. The CDR3 spells CASRLAGPTEAFF. Here the CDR3 DNA reads TGTGCCAGCAGGCTGGCAGGGCCCACTGAAGCTTTCTTT.

V gene TRBV13 combines with J gene TRBJ1-6; TRBD1 is a possible D gene (5 bases). Trimming stripped 5 bases from V and 7 bases from J, with 15 bases between. The CDR3 loop spans 15 amino acids. Germline CDR1 is PRHDT and CDR2 is FYEKMQ (reference sequence). This CDR3 is CASSLGQALNSPLHF. In DNA, the CDR3 is TGTGCCAGCAGCCTTGGACAAGCCCTGAATTCACCCCTCCACTTT.

The CDR3: CASSLGLGQGTDTQYF. The CDR3 coding sequence is TGCGCCAGCAGCTTGGGCCTGGGACAAGGCACAGATACGCAGTATTTT. The chain links TRBV5-1 to TRBJ2-3; D possibly corresponds to TRBD1 (6 bases). The germline V gene has CDR1 SGHRS and CDR2 YFSETQ. V dropped 0 bases and J dropped 1 base, with 12 bases sitting between them. The CDR3 has 16 amino acids.

This chain links TRBV4-1 with TRBJ2-7; tentative D call: TRBD2 (7 bases). V was shortened by 0 bases and J by 4 bases, with 16 bases between the two germline ends. The germline V gene encodes CDR1 MGHRA and CDR2 YSYEKL. The CDR3 consists of 16 residues. This chain's CDR3 is CASSQDRGAVCYEQYF. The CDR3 bases are TGCGCCAGCAGCCAAGATCGGGGGGCTGTTTGTTACGAGCAGTACTTC.

This chain connects TRBV29-1 to TRBJ2-5, with TRBD2 matching over 7 bases. V gave up 6 bases and J gave up 5 bases; unmatched junction bases: 6. Germline CDR1 reads SQVTM; CDR2 reads ANQGSEA. The CDR3 has 12 residues. The CDR3 coding sequence is TGCAGCGTCGAGCAGGGAGGGGAGACCCAGTACTTC. It translates to CSVEQGGETQYF.

The V and J genes are TRBV30 and TRBJ1-2; D is perhaps TRBD1 (6 bases). Per germline, CDR1 GTSNPN and CDR2 SVGIG (reference sequence). The germline V and J ends were trimmed by 0 bases and 7 bases, with 15 bases remaining between them. The CDR3 covers 14 residues. The CDR3 protein is CAWSVLTEGGGYTF. The CDR3 coding sequence is TGTGCCTGGAGTGTACTGACGGAGGGGGGTGGCTACACCTTC.

This clonotype was observed a single time. CDR3 DNA: TGTGCCAGCACCAATACATTCCAAGAAGCTTTCTTT. Encoded protein: CASTNTFQEAFF. The chain is built from TRBV12-3 or TRBV12-4 and TRBJ1-1; D unresolved. This CDR3 region has 12 residues. Trimming stripped 7 bases from V and 8 bases from J, with 14 bases between.

The chain combines TRBV3-1 with TRBJ1-2; D gene uncertain. Germline lookup yields CDR1 LGHDT and CDR2 YNNKEL (reference sequence). The CDR3 runs 14 residues. V lost 5 bases to trimming and J lost 8 bases, with 18 bases between them. This CDR3 reads CASSNGRRGGGYTF. The CDR3 DNA follows: TGTGCCAGCAGCAATGGCCGGAGAGGCGGCGGCTACACCTTC.

The CDR3 nucleotides are TGTGCCAGCAGTTACGGGGGATCAACTAATGAAAAACTGTTTTTT. Its protein product is CASSYGGSTNEKLFF. The chain combines TRBV6-6 with TRBJ1-4; tentative D call: TRBD1 (5 bases). Deletions cut 2 bases from V and 0 bases from J, with 7 bases between. This CDR3 is 15 amino acids long. CDR1 and CDR2 (germline): MNHNY, SVGAGI (reference sequence).

The V call is TRBV5-1, the J call TRBJ2-3, with 12 bases fitting TRBD2. The CDR3 spans 16 residues. Germline CDR1 SGHRS, CDR2 YFSETQ. The junction had 5 bases not matched to a gene; V was cut back by 4 bases and J by 2 bases. In nucleotides, the CDR3 is TGCGCCAGCAGCCGTACTAGCGGGGGGAACACAGATACGCAGTATTTT. Its translation is CASSRTSGGNTDTQYF.

The table lists this clonotype with a count of one. This chain links TRBV4-1 with TRBJ2-7; TRBD2 agrees at 10 bases. The V gene's germline CDR1 is MGHRA and CDR2 YSYEKL. V was pared by 2 bases and J by 6 bases, with 10 bases of the junction left unmatched. The length of the CDR3 is 16 residues. Here the CDR3 reads CASSQPHKERGGEQYF. The CDR3 region has the DNA TGCGCCAGCAGCCAACCTCATAAGGAGCGGGGGGGCGAGCAGTACTTC.

The rearrangement links TRBV30 to TRBJ2-7, with TRBD1 identical over 9 bases. The CDR3 is made up of 13 amino acids. After removal of 4 bases from V and 6 bases from J, the junction contained 7 bases not matched to a gene. CDR1 GTSNPN and CDR2 SVGIG come from the germline V gene (reference sequence). The CDR3 nucleotides are TGTGCCTGGAAGGGGACAGGGTTTGGCGAGCAGTACTTC. As protein: CAWKGTGFGEQYF.

The chain joins TRBV6-1 to TRBJ2-1; a weak D match, TRBD1 (8 bases). Germline V lookup: CDR1 MNHNS, CDR2 SASEGT. The CDR3 is 16 residues long. The V end was cut by 6 bases, the J end by 1 base, with 16 bases between. Here the CDR3 reads CASRRAGQVSYNEQFF. The CDR3 DNA follows: TGTGCCAGCAGAAGAGCGGGACAGGTGTCCTACAATGAGCAGTTCTTC.

The chain is built from TRBV13 and TRBJ2-1; 9 bases agree with TRBD2. The germline gives CDR1 PRHDT, CDR2 FYEKMQ (reference sequence). V lost 5 bases, J lost 10 bases, and 9 bases stayed unmatched. This CDR3 contains 14 residues. CDR3 in amino acids: CASSRGLASEEQFF. The CDR3, as DNA: TGTGCCAGCAGCCGCGGACTAGCGTCTGAAGAGCAGTTCTTC.

V is TRBV12-3 or TRBV12-4 and J is TRBJ2-7, with 8 bases fitting TRBD2. Trimming removed 2 bases from V and 4 bases from J; junction bases left unmatched: 1. The CDR3 is 13 residues long. CDR3 in amino acids: CASSLRGGYEQYF. CDR3 nucleotides: TGTGCCAGCAGTTTACGGGGGGGGTACGAGCAGTACTTC.